The 28 T cell receptor beta chains reported below all come from one sample, sequenced in a study of blood T cell repertoires in COVID-19. Assay used: immunoSEQ multiplex PCR; TCRdb lists only in-frame clones, some missing. Of 350,000 or so clones in the sample, around 91% were seen once. The sample comprised peripheral blood. These receptors all come from a young man with active or convalescent COVID-19.

The V call is TRBV19, the J call TRBJ1-4; 8 nucleotides line up with TRBD1. The CDR3 is made up of 15 amino acids. CDR1 and CDR2 from the germline V gene are LNHDA and SQIVND (reference sequence). Germline trimming cut 6 bases from V and 6 bases from J; bases unmatched to any gene: 9. CDR3 bases: TGTGCCAGTAGAAACGGGGACAGGATATATGAAAAACTGTTTTTT. It codes for CASRNGDRIYEKLFF.

The chain recombines TRBV3-1 (or the pseudogene TRBV3-2) with TRBJ2-5, with D tentatively TRBD2 (6 bases). Trimming pared 5 bases from V and 2 bases from J, leaving 15 bases between. Germline loops: CDR1 LGHDT, CDR2 YNNKEL (reference sequence). The CDR3 runs to 15 residues. CDR3 nucleotides: TGTGCCAGCAGCTCAGATCCTAGCGCACAAGAGACCCAGTACTTC. Encoded protein: CASSSDPSAQETQYF.

V usage is TRBV11-1 and J usage is TRBJ2-7; 7 bases match TRBD1. Germline V gene lookup returns CDR1 SGHAT and CDR2 FQDESV (reference sequence). Trimming took 5 bases from V and 4 from J; bases not matched to a gene: 5. The CDR3 is 13 amino acids. The CDR3 DNA sequence: TGTGCCAGCAGCCCCGACAGGGTTTACGAGCAGTACTTC. This sequence encodes CASSPDRVYEQYF.

This chain joins TRBV6-6 and TRBJ2-2, with 9 bases matching TRBD1. Looked up from germline, CDR1 is MNHNY and CDR2 is SVGAGI (reference sequence). This CDR3 contains 16 residues. The V and J ends lost 6 bases and 7 bases, in that order; junction bases with no gene match: 12. The CDR3 DNA sequence: TGTGCCAGCAGGGATGCCGGGACAGGGCTAGTCGGGGAGCTGTTTTTT. Amino acids: CASRDAGTGLVGELFF.

CDR3 nucleotide sequence: TGTGCCAGCAGACAACGACAGGGGAATTCACCCCTCCACTTT. Translation gives CASRQRQGNSPLHF. The rearrangement joins TRBV3-1 (or the pseudogene TRBV3-2) to TRBJ1-6; 8 nucleotides agree with TRBD1. The germline V gene has CDR1 LGHDT and CDR2 YNNKEL (reference sequence). With V trimmed by 6 bases and J by 7 bases, 5 bases remained unmatched. The CDR3 contains 14 residues.

The chain employs TRBV18 and TRBJ2-7, with TRBD2 identical over 9 bases. Germline V gene data show CDR1 as KGHSH and CDR2 as LQKENI. The CDR3 is made up of 15 amino acids. V gave up 6 bases and J gave up 2 bases; unmatched junction bases: 8. Written as DNA, the CDR3 is TGTGCCAGCTCGGCGGGGGGGAAAGGGACCTACGAGCAGTACTTC. Protein sequence: CASSAGGKGTYEQYF.

The chain links TRBV6-2 or TRBV6-3 to TRBJ2-5, with TRBD1 identical over 10 bases. This CDR3 comprises 14 residues. From germline, CDR1 is MNHEY and CDR2 SVGEGT. Trimming took 6 bases from V and 4 from J; bases not matched to a gene: 5. DNA for the CDR3: TGTGCCAGCAGCTTAGACAGGGGGCGAGAGACCCAGTACTTC. Protein sequence: CASSLDRGRETQYF.

This chain links TRBV29-1 with TRBJ2-1; no reliable D call. CDR1 is SQVTM and CDR2 is ANQGSEA in the germline V gene. Trimming removed 5 bases from V and 9 bases from J, with 23 bases in between. The CDR3 length is 15 residues. The CDR3: CSVTFGNRNTGEQFF. For the CDR3, the DNA is TGCAGCGTTACATTCGGTAACCGGAATACGGGTGAGCAGTTCTTC.

The chain has TRBV19 and TRBJ1-5; TRBD1 matches at 7 bases. Germline assignment: CDR1 LNHDA and CDR2 SQIVND (reference sequence). Unmatched junction bases numbered 13, after V lost 2 bases and J lost 0 bases. The CDR3 runs to 19 residues. CDR3 sequence reads: CASSISPRGQLYSNQPQHF. The CDR3 region has the DNA TGTGCCAGTAGTATATCCCCACGGGGACAGCTCTATAGCAATCAGCCCCAGCATTTT.

The sample holds a few counts of this clone. This chain joins TRBV12-3 or TRBV12-4 and TRBJ1-2; D gene unclear. The CDR3 covers 12 residues. Deletions cut 3 bases from V and 6 bases from J, with 8 bases between. CDR3: CASSFPVDGYTF. As DNA, the CDR3 is TGTGCCAGCAGTTTCCCGGTCGATGGCTACACCTTC.

The chain couples TRBV6-6 to TRBJ2-3, with 8 bases aligning to TRBD1. This CDR3 is built from 13 residues. V shed 7 bases, J shed 4 bases, and the junction held 4 bases outside the gene matches. Germline lookup yields CDR1 MNHNY and CDR2 SVGAGI (reference sequence). The CDR3 is CASKETGADTQYF. The DNA for the CDR3 is TGTGCCAGCAAGGAGACAGGGGCAGATACGCAGTATTTT.

The chain recombines TRBV5-1 with TRBJ1-1; TRBD1 aligns across 8 bases. Germline V gene data show CDR1 as SGHRS and CDR2 as YFSETQ. V gave up 1 base and J gave up 0 bases; unmatched junction bases: 11. The CDR3 runs to 18 residues. For the CDR3, the DNA is TGCGCCAGCAGCTTGAGGCAGGGGGCGTCTCAGGTGAACACTGAAGCTTTCTTT. It codes for CASSLRQGASQVNTEAFF. The full variable domain, with the rest looked up from reference TRBV5-1 and TRBJ1-1, is KAGVTQTPRYLIKTRGQQVTLSCSPISGHRSVSWYQQTPGQGLQFLFEYFSETQRNKGNFPGRFSGRQFSNSRSEMNVSTLELGDSALYLCASSLRQGASQVNTEAFFGQGTRLTVV.

The chain combines TRBV2 with TRBJ2-6; D not certain. This CDR3 is built from 15 residues. Germline V gene lookup returns CDR1 SNHLY and CDR2 FYNNEI. Trimming shortened V by 6 bases and J by 0 bases, and 9 bases separated the two germline ends. The CDR3 spells CASRESSSGANVLTF. The CDR3, as DNA: TGTGCCAGCAGGGAATCCAGCTCTGGGGCCAACGTCCTGACTTTC.

The chain uses TRBV19 and TRBJ1-1, with 8 nucleotides matching TRBD1. V lost 4 bases to trimming and J lost 6 bases; unmatched junction nucleotides: 4. CDR3 size: 13 residues. Per germline, CDR1 LNHDA and CDR2 SQIVND (reference sequence). CDR3: CASSTDRVAEAFF. CDR3 DNA: TGTGCCAGTAGTACGGACAGGGTCGCTGAAGCTTTCTTT.

The CDR3 DNA is TGTGCCAGCAGCCTACTAGCGGAGGGAGGGAGTGAGCAGTTCTTC. This gives the protein CASSLLAEGGSEQFF. The rearrangement uses TRBV9 and TRBJ2-1, with 8 nucleotides matching TRBD2. The length of the CDR3 is 15 residues. Germline CDR1 reads SGDLS; CDR2 reads YYNGEE. Trimming cost V 4 bases and J 9 bases; bases outside gene matches: 12.

This chain joins TRBV7-2 and TRBJ1-6; TRBD1 matches 8 bases. The J segment lost 1 base and the V segment lost 5 bases, leaving 10 bases of the junction unmatched. CDR3 length: 18 amino acids. Germline-derived CDR1 and CDR2 are SGHTA and FQGNSA. The chain's CDR3 is CASSLMGQGASYNSPLHF. As DNA, the CDR3 is TGTGCCAGCAGCCTTATGGGGCAGGGGGCTTCCTATAATTCACCCCTCCACTTT.

The rearrangement joins TRBV19 to TRBJ1-2; 7 nucleotides align to TRBD1. Per the germline V gene, CDR1 is LNHDA and CDR2 is SQIVND (reference sequence). The CDR3 contains 16 residues. The trim removed 4 bases at V and 3 bases at J, leaving 11 bases unmatched. CDR3 in amino acids: CASSKGQAAGDYGYTF. In nucleotides, the CDR3 is TGTGCCAGTAGTAAAGGACAGGCGGCCGGGGACTATGGCTACACCTTC.

V is TRBV28 and J is TRBJ1-2; TRBD1 agrees at 8 bases. This CDR3 is 12 amino acids long. Germline V CDR1 and CDR2: MDHEN, SYDVKM. V dropped 6 bases and J dropped 7; count of bases not matched to a gene: 4. The CDR3 here is CASRDRARGYTF. The CDR3 bases are TGTGCCAGCAGGGACAGGGCACGTGGCTACACCTTC.

The chain couples TRBV4-1 to TRBJ1-5, with D perhaps TRBD1 (6 bases). The V end lost 0 bases, the J end lost 9 bases, and 15 bases lay between the germline ends. The CDR3 consists of 15 residues. The germline V gene encodes CDR1 MGHRA and CDR2 YSYEKL. The CDR3 region has the DNA TGCGCCAGCAGCCAAGACAACCAGGGGTTTAGGCCCCAGCATTTT. Translating gives CASSQDNQGFRPQHF.

The J gene is TRBJ2-5, the V gene TRBV18, with TRBD2 matching over 7 bases. With V trimmed by 3 bases and J by 5 bases, 6 bases remained unmatched. CDR3 length: 14 residues. The germline gives CDR1 KGHSH, CDR2 LQKENI. For the CDR3, the DNA is TGTGCCAGCTCACCCGGACTAGGCGGCGAGACCCAGTACTTC. Its translation: CASSPGLGGETQYF. Full variable domain (remainder filled in from reference TRBV18 and TRBJ2-5): NAGVMQNPRHLVRRRGQEARLRCSPMKGHSHVYWYRQLPEEGLKFMVYLQKENIIDESGMPKERFSAEFPKEGPSILRIQQVVRGDSAAYFCASSPGLGGETQYFGPGTRLLVL.

Concerning this clone itself: Other nucleotide sequences from this sample produce the same CDR3. V and J are TRBV10-3 and TRBJ1-5; D unresolved. The CDR3 covers 14 residues. CDR1 is ENHRY and CDR2 is SYGVKD in the germline V gene. Trimming removed 6 bases at V and 0 bases at J, with 9 bases between. In DNA form, the CDR3 reads TGTGCCATCAGGGACCGGGATAGCAATCAGCCCCAGCATTTT. Amino acid sequence: CAIRDRDSNQPQHF.

This sequence joins TRBV15 and TRBJ2-6, with 9 bases matching TRBD1. The length of the CDR3 is 15 residues. Germline values: CDR1 LNHNV, CDR2 YYDKDF (reference sequence). V dropped 0 bases and J dropped 12; count of bases not matched to a gene: 6. CDR3 sequence reads: CATSRDRGQGSVLTF. The CDR3 nucleotides are TGTGCCACCAGCAGAGATCGTGGACAGGGGAGCGTCCTGACTTTC.

This chain joins TRBV12-5 and TRBJ1-1; no clear D gene. Germline V gene sequence: CDR1 LGHNT, CDR2 FRNRAP. V lost 10 bases to trimming and J lost 3 bases, with 12 bases between them. The CDR3 totals 12 residues. The CDR3 protein is CATSTEYTEAFF. The DNA of the CDR3 is TGTGCTACAAGCACAGAATACACTGAAGCTTTCTTT.

The gene calls are TRBV9 and TRBJ1-3; perhaps TRBD1 as D (5 bases). Trimming stripped 2 bases from V and 3 bases from J, with 12 bases between. The V gene's germline CDR1 is SGDLS and CDR2 YYNGEE. The CDR3 extends over 15 amino acids. The CDR3: CASSVDRVGGNTIYF. The CDR3 DNA is TGTGCCAGCAGCGTTGACAGAGTCGGTGGAAACACCATATATTTT.

This chain joins TRBV11-3 and TRBJ1-2, with D possibly TRBD1 on 5 matching bases. Trimming stripped 2 bases from V and 7 bases from J, with 11 bases between. The CDR3 extends over 13 amino acids. Per germline, CDR1 SGHNT and CDR2 YENEEA. CDR3 in amino acids: CASSLSTGGGYTF. The CDR3 nucleotides are TGTGCCAGCAGCTTATCGACGGGGGGTGGCTACACCTTC.

This CDR3 reads CASSLPSGNLAYDYGYTF. As DNA, the CDR3 is TGTGCCAGCTCACTTCCGTCGGGTAACCTCGCATACGACTATGGCTACACCTTC. The J gene is TRBJ1-2, the V gene TRBV18; D is unclear. CDR1 and CDR2 from the germline V gene are KGHSH and LQKENI. This CDR3 has 18 amino acids. V was clipped by 4 bases and J by 3 bases, with 24 bases between them.

The chain couples TRBV4-1 to TRBJ1-3, with D uncertain. CDR3 length: 13 residues. CDR1 and CDR2 from the germline V gene are MGHRA and YSYEKL. Trimming removed 1 base from V and 4 bases from J, with 5 bases in between. CDR3 amino acids: CASSQAGGNTIYF. CDR3 in DNA: TGCGCCAGCAGCCAAGCGGGAGGAAACACCATATATTTT.

The chain has TRBV4-2 and TRBJ1-1; the D gene is possibly TRBD1 (5 bases). CDR1 is LGHNA, CDR2 YNFKEQ, per germline. CDR3 size: 13 residues. Trimming shortened V by 6 bases and J by 4 bases, and 12 bases separated the two germline ends. In nucleotides, the CDR3 is TGTGCCAGCAGAAGACAGCAATCCACTGAAGCTTTCTTT. Translating it yields CASRRQQSTEAFF.